Listed here are 30 T cell receptor beta chains from one sample, sequenced in a study of regulatory T cells in long-lasting Graves disease. As for time point: persistent/refractory GD, antithyroid drugs over 5 years with positive TRAb. Scientists built the TCR library using RNA that was extracted from PBMCs. Construction of TCR beta libraries relied on iRepertoire HTBI primers and on Arm-PCR targeting CDR3 regions. Using its own MiXCR run on the multiplex PCR reads, TCRdb lists one record per CDR3 protein. Of 430,000 or so distinct CDR3 sequences in the sample, about 21% were seen once. Source: peripheral blood mononuclear cells (PBMCs), taken when the disease was refractory, from a patient treated with antithyroid drugs. The receptors originated from a female donor with Graves disease.

Concerning this clonotype: With a much larger clone just one base away, this may be a read error. The CDR3 nucleotides are TGTGCCAGCAGAGGCCCTCCTAATGAAAAACTGTTTTTT. Its translation: CASRGPPNEKLFF. The rearrangement joins TRBV6-1 to TRBJ1-4; unclear D gene. Trimming took 6 bases from V and 3 from J, leaving 8 bases between them. This CDR3 contains 13 residues. Germline V gene sequence: CDR1 MNHNS, CDR2 SASEGT.

In this sample, this clonotype turned up many times. This rearrangement joins TRBV28 to TRBJ1-1, with D possibly TRBD1 on 6 matching bases. The CDR3 length is 14 residues. Germline V lookup: CDR1 MDHEN, CDR2 SYDVKM. V lost 4 bases and J lost 9, with 18 bases in between. For the CDR3, the DNA is TGTGCCAGCAGTTGGTCAGGGGAAAGGGGGAAAGCTTTCTTT. Its protein is CASSWSGERGKAFF.

The chain joins TRBV5-6 to TRBJ2-1, with 9 bases fitting TRBD2. V trimming: 4 bases; J trimming: 4 bases; junction bases outside the gene matches: 6. The CDR3 runs to 15 residues. Per germline, CDR1 SGHDT and CDR2 YYEEEE. The CDR3 reads CASSPWLAGYNEQFF. Here the CDR3 DNA reads TGTGCCAGCAGCCCTTGGCTAGCGGGGTACAATGAGCAGTTCTTC.

Worth noting for this clonotype: A read error may be the cause here, since a much bigger clone is one base away. The CDR3 does not end in the conserved phenylalanine or tryptophan, so this is likely a read error. V gene TRBV6-1 combines with J gene TRBJ1-2; TRBD1 matches at 7 bases. This CDR3 is built from 14 residues. Germline CDR1 MNHNS, CDR2 SASEGT. With 6 bases clipped from V and 3 bases from J, the junction kept 7 bases outside the gene matches. This CDR3 is CASRSTGTDYGYTS. The DNA for the CDR3 is TGTGCCAGCAGGTCGACAGGGACAGACTATGGCTACACCTCC.

V usage is TRBV9 and J usage is TRBJ1-3; D not resolved. In germline, CDR1 is SGDLS, CDR2 YYNGEE. Trimming left V 0 bases short and J 4 bases short, with 8 bases between. The CDR3 is made up of 14 amino acids. The CDR3 loop reads CASSVGTLGNTIYF. The CDR3 DNA sequence: TGTGCCAGCAGCGTAGGAACGTTAGGAAACACCATATATTTT.

This clonotype has at least ten counts. The chain couples TRBV27 to TRBJ1-5; 7 nucleotides line up with TRBD1. The junction had 6 bases not matched to a gene; V was cut back by 5 bases and J by 2 bases. The V gene's germline CDR1 is MNHEY and CDR2 SMNVEV (reference sequence). This CDR3 is 15 amino acids long. Here the CDR3 reads CASSTTGVGNQPQHF. The CDR3 region has the DNA TGTGCCAGCAGTACAACAGGGGTTGGCAATCAGCCCCAGCATTTT.

This clonotype was counted ten times or more. A junction boundary mismatches the germline segment, possibly from a read error. This sequence joins TRBV20-1 and TRBJ1-2; 8 bases line up with TRBD1. Germline V gene lookup returns CDR1 DFQATT and CDR2 SNEGSKA (reference sequence). The CDR3 contains 14 residues. The CDR3 bases are TGCAGTGCTACGATATCCAGGGGGCTGGAAGGCTACACTTTC. Its translation is CSATISRGLEGYTF.

The chain recombines TRBV6-1 with TRBJ2-2; 10 positions match TRBD1. The CDR3 covers 16 residues. Looked up from germline, CDR1 is MNHNS and CDR2 is SASEGT. V was clipped by 6 bases and J by 2 bases; unmatched bases: 6. CDR3 in amino acids: CASRARTGGNTGELFF. The DNA for the CDR3 is TGTGCCAGCAGGGCCCGGACAGGGGGAAACACCGGGGAGCTGTTTTTT.

This clonotype was counted at least ten times. The chain employs TRBV28 and TRBJ2-5; D possibly corresponds to TRBD2 (6 bases). Germline V lookup: CDR1 MDHEN, CDR2 SYDVKM. The CDR3 has 15 residues. V dropped 4 bases and J dropped 5 bases, with 17 bases sitting between them. CDR3 nucleotides: TGTGCCAGCAGTTCCCGGGACTCACGAGGGGAGACCCAGTACTTC. This codes for CASSSRDSRGETQYF.

This clonotype showed up many times. Here the CDR3 DNA reads TGTGCCAGCAGTCCTACAAGGGGGAATGAAAAACTGTTTTTT. Translating it yields CASSPTRGNEKLFF. The chain links TRBV28 to TRBJ1-4; D may be TRBD1 (6 bases). Germline V gene lookup returns CDR1 MDHEN and CDR2 SYDVKM. Trimming left V 5 bases short and J 5 bases short, with 12 bases between. CDR3 length equals 14 residues. The full variable domain, with the rest looked up from reference TRBV28 and TRBJ1-4, is DVKVTQSSRYLVKRTGEKVFLECVQDMDHENMFWYRQDPGLGLRLIYFSYDVKMKEKGDIPEGYSVSREKKERFSLILESASTNQTSMYLCASSPTRGNEKLFFGSGTQLSVL.

The chain combines TRBV2 with TRBJ1-1; D may be TRBD1 (5 bases). CDR1 SNHLY and CDR2 FYNNEI come from the germline V gene. This CDR3 is built from 13 residues. Between the trimmed V and J ends, which lost 11 bases and 1 base, there was a span of 14 bases. CDR3 loop: CAGVTEPNTEAFF. The CDR3, as DNA: TGTGCCGGAGTGACAGAACCGAACACTGAAGCTTTCTTT. Together with reference TRBV2 and TRBJ1-1, the CDR3 gives the full variable domain: EPEVTQTPSHQVTQMGQEVILRCVPISNHLYFYWYRQILGQKVEFLVSFYNNEISEKSEIFDDQFSVERPDGSNFTLKIRSTKLEDSAMYFCAGVTEPNTEAFFGQGTRLTVV.

Regarding this clonotype: This may arise from a read error, as a much more abundant clone is one base away. V usage is TRBV20-1 and J usage is TRBJ1-2, with unresolved D. The germline V and J ends were trimmed by 3 bases and 7 bases, with 24 bases remaining between them. Germline V lookup: CDR1 DFQATT, CDR2 SNEGSKA (reference sequence). CDR3 length equals 16 residues. CDR3 nucleotide sequence: TGCAGTGCTAGTGGGCCAGAGACCAATCCGAGCTGTGGCTACACCTTC. Protein sequence: CSASGPETNPSCGYTF.

This clonotype turned up a few times. The rearrangement uses TRBV20-1 and TRBJ1-1, with unresolved D. CDR3 size: 13 residues. V lost 6 bases and J 4 bases, leaving 15 bases between the germline ends. Per the germline V gene, CDR1 is DFQATT and CDR2 is SNEGSKA (reference sequence). The CDR3: CSAPSPYSTEAFF. DNA for the CDR3: TGCAGTGCCCCGTCGCCGTACTCCACTGAAGCTTTCTTT.

This clonotype has at least ten counts. This chain uses TRBV28 with TRBJ1-5; TRBD1 aligns across 8 bases. The CDR3 runs to 15 residues. The junction had 8 bases not matched to a gene; V was cut back by 3 bases and J by 7 bases. CDR1 MDHEN and CDR2 SYDVKM come from the germline V gene. CDR3 loop: CASSFWDRTGQPQHF. CDR3 DNA sequence: TGTGCCAGCAGTTTCTGGGACAGGACTGGCCAGCCCCAGCATTTT.

This clonotype showed up many times. V usage is TRBV6-1 and J usage is TRBJ1-5, with D tentatively TRBD1 (5 bases). The V gene lost 4 bases and the J gene lost 9 bases, with 16 bases spanning the gap. This CDR3 comprises 14 residues. Germline V gives CDR1 MNHNS, CDR2 SASEGT. The CDR3 region is CASSAGTSRGPQHF. CDR3 sequence (DNA): TGTGCCAGCAGTGCCGGGACCTCCCGGGGGCCCCAGCATTTT.

In this sample, this clonotype turned up a few times. J is TRBJ1-3 and V is TRBV4-2; D is unresolved. The CDR3 length is 15 residues. The V gene's germline CDR1 is LGHNA and CDR2 YNFKEQ. Deletions cut 0 bases from V and 4 bases from J, with 10 bases between. DNA for the CDR3: TGTGCCAGCAGCCAAGATTTTCCAAGAGGAAACACCATATATTTT. It codes for CASSQDFPRGNTIYF.

This chain uses TRBV6-4 with TRBJ2-2, with 7 bases matching TRBD2. The CDR3 consists of 13 residues. Per the germline V gene, CDR1 is MRHNA and CDR2 is SNTAGT. Trimming at V came to 5 bases and at J to 5 bases, leaving 2 bases not matched to a gene. The chain's CDR3 is CASSYGGTGELFF. The DNA of the CDR3 is TGTGCCAGCAGTTACGGGGGGACCGGGGAGCTGTTTTTT.

This clonotype was counted many times. The rearrangement links TRBV28 to TRBJ1-1, with unresolved D. In germline, CDR1 is MDHEN, CDR2 SYDVKM. The length of the CDR3 is 11 residues. Trimming took off 2 bases at V and 8 bases at J, with 6 bases between the two ends. Here the CDR3 reads CASSLVGEAFF. The CDR3 nucleotides read TGTGCCAGCAGTTTAGTGGGGGAAGCTTTCTTT.

This clonotype was counted between two and nine times. The rearrangement links TRBV27 to TRBJ2-7, with 11 bases that match TRBD1. After removal of 4 bases from V and 3 bases from J, the junction contained 5 bases not matched to a gene. Germline V gives CDR1 MNHEY, CDR2 SMNVEV (reference sequence). The CDR3 covers 15 residues. CDR3 DNA: TGTGCCAGCAGTTCCGGGACAGGGGGGGACTACGAGCAGTACTTC. It encodes CASSSGTGGDYEQYF.

This clonotype has ten or more counts. The chain links TRBV28 to TRBJ1-5; weak D call: TRBD1 (5 bases). There are 12 residues in the CDR3. Per germline, CDR1 MDHEN and CDR2 SYDVKM. With 8 bases removed from V and 7 bases from J, the gap between germline ends came to 12 bases. Here the CDR3 DNA reads TGTGCCAGCCAAGGGGAGAAGCAGCCCCAGCATTTT. It yields the protein CASQGEKQPQHF. The full variable domain, completed using reference TRBV28 and TRBJ1-5, is DVKVTQSSRYLVKRTGEKVFLECVQDMDHENMFWYRQDPGLGLRLIYFSYDVKMKEKGDIPEGYSVSREKKERFSLILESASTNQTSMYLCASQGEKQPQHFGDGTRLSIL.

The count of this clonotype is one. V usage is TRBV6-2 or TRBV6-3 and J usage is TRBJ1-5; possible D gene TRBD1, 5 bases. The V end was cut by 6 bases, the J end by 3 bases, with 12 bases between. The CDR3 is 14 amino acids. Germline V lookup: CDR1 MNHEY, CDR2 SVGEGT. CDR3 coding DNA: TGTGCCAGCAGGGCACAGGCGATCAATCAGCCCCAGCATTTT. Its protein is CASRAQAINQPQHF.

The chain joins TRBV7-3 to TRBJ2-7, with 10 bases matching TRBD2. Unmatched junction bases numbered 11, after V lost 2 bases and J lost 1 base. The germline gives CDR1 SGHTA, CDR2 FQGTGA. This CDR3 comprises 18 residues. This chain's CDR3 is CASSLSFHSGRSSYEQYF. The CDR3 DNA reads as TGTGCCAGCAGCTTATCCTTCCATAGCGGGAGGTCTTCCTACGAGCAGTACTTC.

This chain uses TRBV7-6 with TRBJ2-7; 7 positions agree with TRBD2. Germline V CDR1 and CDR2: SGHVS, FNYEAQ. The CDR3 contains 16 residues. Losses at the gene ends were 1 base for V and 2 bases for J; bases not matched to a gene: 8. The CDR3 loop is CASSLGGTGGTYEQYF. The DNA for the CDR3 is TGTGCCAGCAGCTTAGGGGGGACGGGGGGTACCTACGAGCAGTACTTC.

Written as DNA, the CDR3 is TGTGCCAGCAGCCAGGTTAGCACCGACTTACAAGAGACCCAGTACTTC. Residues: CASSQVSTDLQETQYF. This chain uses TRBV3-1 with TRBJ2-5; D remains ambiguous. CDR3 length: 16 residues. The V gene's germline CDR1 is LGHDT and CDR2 YNNKEL (reference sequence). Trimming left V 3 bases short and J 2 bases short, with 16 bases between.

V is TRBV4-2 and J is TRBJ2-7, with TRBD2 as a possible D gene (6 bases). Germline values: CDR1 LGHNA, CDR2 YNFKEQ. The CDR3 has 14 residues. The germline V and J ends were trimmed by 4 bases and 1 base, with 11 bases remaining between them. This CDR3 reads CASSPLGGSYEQYF. The CDR3 DNA reads as TGTGCCAGCAGCCCTCTCGGGGGATCCTACGAGCAGTACTTC.

With respect to this clonotype: A much larger clone is a single base away; this may be a read error. The chain recombines TRBV28 with TRBJ2-2; the D is unclear. CDR1 and CDR2 from the germline V gene are MDHEN and SYDVKM. This CDR3 spans 13 amino acids. Between the trimmed V and J ends, which lost 7 bases and 7 bases, there was a span of 13 bases. The CDR3 DNA reads as TGTGCCAGCAATTTTCTAGGTTACGGGGAGCTGTTTTTT. It specifies CASNFLGYGELFF.

The genes are TRBV7-9 and TRBJ1-1; no clear D. Germline CDR1 is SEHNR and CDR2 is FQNEAQ (reference sequence). The length of the CDR3 is 15 residues. The V end lost 2 bases, the J end lost 0 bases, and 10 bases lay between the germline ends. CDR3 region: CASSLLDGMNTEAFF. The CDR3 DNA is TGTGCCAGCAGCTTACTCGACGGAATGAACACTGAAGCTTTCTTT.

This clonotype was found many times. The rearrangement joins TRBV7-9 to TRBJ2-7; 11 nucleotides line up with TRBD1. The trim removed 5 bases at V and 5 bases at J, leaving 8 bases unmatched. This CDR3 comprises 15 residues. The germline V gene encodes CDR1 SEHNR and CDR2 FQNEAQ (reference sequence). This CDR3 is CASSTAGTGGNEQYF. The CDR3 DNA sequence: TGTGCCAGCAGCACCGCCGGGACAGGGGGTAACGAGCAGTACTTC.

The V and J genes are TRBV27 and TRBJ2-1; TRBD2 agrees at 12 bases. Trimming at V came to 6 bases and at J to 4 bases, leaving 7 bases not matched to a gene. The CDR3 sequence is 16 residues long. Looked up from germline, CDR1 is MNHEY and CDR2 is SMNVEV (reference sequence). CDR3 in DNA: TGTGCCAGCAGATCTCTTCTAGCGGGAGGGTACAATGAGCAGTTCTTC. Translating it yields CASRSLLAGGYNEQFF.

This clonotype has a count of ten or more. The chain carries TRBV24-1 and TRBJ1-5, with 7 bases fitting TRBD1. CDR3 length: 16 amino acids. Germline CDR1 is KGHDR and CDR2 is SFDVKD. V gave up 3 bases and J gave up 0 bases; unmatched junction bases: 4. CDR3: CATSDTGEYSNQPQHF. For the CDR3, the DNA is TGTGCCACCAGTGATACAGGGGAATATAGCAATCAGCCCCAGCATTTT.